This T cell receptor beta chain stems from a study of blood T cell repertoires in COVID-19. Germline V gives CDR1 SGHVS, CDR2 FQNEAQ. The V gene lost 2 bases and the J gene lost 10 bases, with 15 bases spanning the gap. This CDR3 is 14 amino acids long. This clone turned up a few times. TCRdb's copy holds only in-frame clones and misses some; the assay was immunoSEQ multiplex PCR. The top ten clones hold 10% to 12% of a sample with about 86,000 clones, 79% of them seen once. Sequencing used peripheral blood. This chain connects TRBV7-8 to TRBJ2-1; D is perhaps TRBD2 (6 bases). This sequence originates from a man in his 70s with acute or convalescent COVID-19. CDR3 in amino acids: CASSLSYFGGEQFF. The CDR3 coding sequence is TGTGCCAGCAGCTTATCTTACTTTGGGGGGGAGCAGTTCTTC.